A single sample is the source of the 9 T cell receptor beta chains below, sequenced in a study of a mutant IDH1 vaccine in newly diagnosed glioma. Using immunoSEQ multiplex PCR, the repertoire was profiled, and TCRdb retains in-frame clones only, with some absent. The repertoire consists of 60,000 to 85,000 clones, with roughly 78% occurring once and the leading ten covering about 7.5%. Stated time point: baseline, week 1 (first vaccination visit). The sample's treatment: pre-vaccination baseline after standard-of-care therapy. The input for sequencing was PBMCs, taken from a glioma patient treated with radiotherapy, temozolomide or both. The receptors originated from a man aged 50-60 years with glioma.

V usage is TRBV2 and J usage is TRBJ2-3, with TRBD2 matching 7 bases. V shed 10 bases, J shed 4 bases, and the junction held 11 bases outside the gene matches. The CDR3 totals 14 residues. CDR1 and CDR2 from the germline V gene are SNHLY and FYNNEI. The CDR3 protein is CAILTSRSADTQYF. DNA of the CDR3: TGTGCCATCCTGACTAGCAGGTCCGCAGATACGCAGTATTTT.

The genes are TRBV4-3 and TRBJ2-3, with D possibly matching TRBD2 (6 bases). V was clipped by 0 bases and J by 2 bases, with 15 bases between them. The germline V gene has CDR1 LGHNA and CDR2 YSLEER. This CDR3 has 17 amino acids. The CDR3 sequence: CASSQDFRDSSTDTQYF. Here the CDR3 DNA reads TGCGCCAGCAGCCAAGATTTTCGGGACTCCTCCACAGATACGCAGTATTTT.

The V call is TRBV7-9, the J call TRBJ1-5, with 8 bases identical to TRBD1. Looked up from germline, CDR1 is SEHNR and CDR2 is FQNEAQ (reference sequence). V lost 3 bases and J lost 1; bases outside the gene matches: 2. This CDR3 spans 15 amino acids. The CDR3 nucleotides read TGTGCCAGCAGCTTGACAGGGGACAGCAATCAGCCCCAGCATTTT. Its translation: CASSLTGDSNQPQHF.

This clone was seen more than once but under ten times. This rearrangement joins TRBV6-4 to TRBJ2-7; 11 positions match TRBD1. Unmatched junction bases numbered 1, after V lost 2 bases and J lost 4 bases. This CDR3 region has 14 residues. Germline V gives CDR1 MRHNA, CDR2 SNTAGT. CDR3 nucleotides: TGTGCCAGCAGTGACCGGGACAGGGGGTACGAGCAGTACTTC. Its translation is CASSDRDRGYEQYF.

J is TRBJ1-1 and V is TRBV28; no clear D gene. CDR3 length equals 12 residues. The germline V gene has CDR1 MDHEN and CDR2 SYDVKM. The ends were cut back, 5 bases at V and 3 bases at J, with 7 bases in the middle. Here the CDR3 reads CASSPSYTEAFF. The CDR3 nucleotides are TGTGCCAGCAGTCCGAGCTACACTGAAGCTTTCTTT.

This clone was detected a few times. CDR3 sequence reads: CASSHYQGYGYTF. CDR3 in DNA: TGTGCCAGCAGTCATTATCAGGGATATGGCTACACCTTC. The V call is TRBV6-1, the J call TRBJ1-2; possibly TRBD1 for D (5 bases). Trimming took 5 bases from V and 5 from J, leaving 12 bases between them. Germline CDR1 is MNHNS and CDR2 is SASEGT. The CDR3 extends over 13 amino acids.

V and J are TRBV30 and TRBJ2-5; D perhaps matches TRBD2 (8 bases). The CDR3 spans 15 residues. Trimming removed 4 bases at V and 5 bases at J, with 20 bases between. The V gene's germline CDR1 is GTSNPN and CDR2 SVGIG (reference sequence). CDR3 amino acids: CAWTRGPGGLETQYF. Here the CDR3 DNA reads TGTGCCTGGACTAGGGGGCCGGGGGGGCTGGAGACCCAGTACTTC. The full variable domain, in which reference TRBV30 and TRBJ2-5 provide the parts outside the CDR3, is SQTIHQWPATLVQPVGSPLSLECTVEGTSNPNLYWYRQAAGRGLQLLFYSVGIGQISSEVPQNLSASRPQDRQFILSSKKLLLSDSGFYLCAWTRGPGGLETQYFGPGTRLLVL.

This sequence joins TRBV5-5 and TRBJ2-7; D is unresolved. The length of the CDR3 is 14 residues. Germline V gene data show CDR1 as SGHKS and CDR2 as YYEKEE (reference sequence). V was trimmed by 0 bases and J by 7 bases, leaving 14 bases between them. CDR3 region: CASSLEYADLEQYF. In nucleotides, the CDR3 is TGTGCCAGCAGCTTGGAGTATGCAGATTTGGAGCAGTACTTC. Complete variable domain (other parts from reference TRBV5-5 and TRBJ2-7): DAGVTQSPTHLIKTRGQQVTLRCSPISGHKSVSWYQQVLGQGPQFIFQYYEKEERGRGNFPDRFSARQFPNYSSELNVNALLLGDSALYLCASSLEYADLEQYFGPGTRLTVT.

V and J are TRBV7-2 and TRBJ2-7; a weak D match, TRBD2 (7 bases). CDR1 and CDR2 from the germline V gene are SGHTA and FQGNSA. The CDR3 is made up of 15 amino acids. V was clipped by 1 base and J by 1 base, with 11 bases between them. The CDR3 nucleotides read TGTGCCAGCAGCTTAGGAGGGGGGGCTTCCTACGAGCAGTACTTC. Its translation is CASSLGGGASYEQYF.